The rows below give T cell receptor beta chains drawn from one sample of a study of cytomegalovirus exposure and HLA in healthy donors. Here immunoSEQ multiplex PCR was the method, and the copy in TCRdb shows in-frame clones only, minus some. The repertoire holds some 110,000 clones, under 70% seen once, with 8.5% to 9.5% in the top ten. Sequencing was carried out using PBMCs. These receptor sequences come from a man aged 25-45 years in good health and CMV-seropositive. Each CDR3 is given with its conserved first and last residue. The order of the fields is clone size, J gene, V gene, D gene, CDR3 DNA, CDR3 protein. D genes are given only for firm matches. Size values are once, few and many counts, or a class for expanded clones, and some rows have none.

>.|TRBJ1-2|TRBV2|.
TGTGCCAGCAGACAGACAGGACACTATGGCTACACCTTC
CASRQTGHYGYTF
>.|TRBJ1-2|TRBV7-8|.
TGTGCCAGCAGCGCGGGCCTCTATGGCTACACCTTC
CASSAGLYGYTF
>.|TRBJ2-5|TRBV12-2|.
TGTGCAAGTCGCTTACAGGGTACTAGCGCTGGACACAACCAAGAGACCCAGTACTTC
CASRLQGTSAGHNQETQYF
>once|TRBJ1-1|TRBV29-1|TRBD1
TGCAGCGTCTCCGGGACAGGGGATCCTGAAGCTTTCTTT
CSVSGTGDPEAFF
>.|TRBJ1-2|TRBV6-1|TRBD1
TGTGCCAGCACTCCGGACAGGGGTGGCTATGGCTACACCTTC
CASTPDRGGYGYTF
>.|TRBJ2-1|TRBV4-3|.
TGCGCCAGCAGCCAAGCCAGCGGGTCCTACAATGAGCAGTTCTTC
CASSQASGSYNEQFF
>.|TRBJ2-3|TRBV7-3|.
TGTGCCAGCAGCCACCCGTGGGAGGATACGCAGTATTTT
CASSHPWEDTQYF
>.|TRBJ1-5|TRBV2|TRBD1
TGTGCCAGCAGCCTGGACAGGAGGGGTCAGCCCCAGCATTTT
CASSLDRRGQPQHF
>.|TRBJ2-2|TRBV11-1|TRBD1
TGTGCCAGCAGTCTGGCTGGGACAGGGGGCACCGGGGAGCTGTTTTTT
CASSLAGTGGTGELFF
>.|TRBJ2-1|TRBV11-2|.
TGTGCCAGCACCCCCTCTAACGCGGCCCCTTCGTTCTTC
CASTPSNAAPSFF
>.|TRBJ1-1|TRBV12-5|TRBD1
TGTGCTAGTGGTACTGCTACAGGGGTAGGGACTGAAGCTTTCTTT
CASGTATGVGTEAFF
>.|TRBJ1-5|TRBV27|.
TGTGCCAGCAGTTTATTCGGTAGCAATCAGCCCCAGCATTTT
CASSLFGSNQPQHF
>few|TRBJ2-2|TRBV5-1|.
TGCGCCAGCAGCTTGGAGAACCGGGAAGGGGAGCTGTTTTTT
CASSLENREGELFF
>once|TRBJ1-2|TRBV30|TRBD1
TGTGCCTGGAGTCTTCGATTAGCGGACAGGGGTAACTATGGCTACACCTTC
CAWSLRLADRGNYGYTF
>few|TRBJ2-5|TRBV7-8|.
TGTGCCAGCAGCTTAGTGAGGCAAGAGACCCAGTACTTC
CASSLVRQETQYF
>.|TRBJ2-7|TRBV10-1|.
TGCGCCAGCAGTGGAGACTACGAGCAGTACTTC
CASSGDYEQYF
>.|TRBJ2-1|TRBV30|.
TGTGCCTGGAGTGTGTCTGTCTCTCGGCAGTTCTTC
CAWSVSVSRQFF
>.|TRBJ1-1|TRBV19|.
TGTGCCAGTAGTATGGCCAAAAACACTGAAGCTTTCTTT
CASSMAKNTEAFF
>.|TRBJ2-7|TRBV7-2|TRBD1
TGTGCCAGCAGCTTAGCGACAGGGGTCACCTCCTACGAGCAGTACTTC
CASSLATGVTSYEQYF
>.|TRBJ1-2|TRBV6-5|.
TGTGCCAGCAGCCTCCCGGGCTATGGCTACACCTTC
CASSLPGYGYTF
>once|TRBJ1-4|TRBV5-8|.
TGTGCCAGCACCCCGAGGGGTGGGAGGGTGAATGAAAAACTGTTTTTT
CASTPRGGRVNEKLFF
>few|TRBJ2-1|TRBV10-3|TRBD2
TGTGCCATCAGTGAGATGGTAGCGGGAGGAGGAGGGTCCTACAATGAGCAGTTCTTC
CAISEMVAGGGGSYNEQFF
>.|TRBJ1-3|TRBV6-1|.
TGTGCCAGCAGTGAATCCGTGTACAGGGACTCTGGAAACACCATATATTTT
CASSESVYRDSGNTIYF
>.|TRBJ1-1|TRBV5-1|.
TGCGCCAGCAGCCCGGATCCCAGGACAACGAACACTGAAGCTTTCTTT
CASSPDPRTTNTEAFF
>few|TRBJ1-1|TRBV5-1|.
TGCGCCAGCAGCCCAAGACAGACTGCAAACACTGAAGCTTTCTTT
CASSPRQTANTEAFF
>.|TRBJ1-3|TRBV7-9|.
TGTGGAACCGCCTTAGGGGAGGGGATATACGGAAACACCATATATTTT
CGTALGEGIYGNTIYF
>.|TRBJ1-1|TRBV2|.
TGTGCCAGCACCACAGGGCGCGGCACTGAAGCTTTCTTT
CASTTGRGTEAFF